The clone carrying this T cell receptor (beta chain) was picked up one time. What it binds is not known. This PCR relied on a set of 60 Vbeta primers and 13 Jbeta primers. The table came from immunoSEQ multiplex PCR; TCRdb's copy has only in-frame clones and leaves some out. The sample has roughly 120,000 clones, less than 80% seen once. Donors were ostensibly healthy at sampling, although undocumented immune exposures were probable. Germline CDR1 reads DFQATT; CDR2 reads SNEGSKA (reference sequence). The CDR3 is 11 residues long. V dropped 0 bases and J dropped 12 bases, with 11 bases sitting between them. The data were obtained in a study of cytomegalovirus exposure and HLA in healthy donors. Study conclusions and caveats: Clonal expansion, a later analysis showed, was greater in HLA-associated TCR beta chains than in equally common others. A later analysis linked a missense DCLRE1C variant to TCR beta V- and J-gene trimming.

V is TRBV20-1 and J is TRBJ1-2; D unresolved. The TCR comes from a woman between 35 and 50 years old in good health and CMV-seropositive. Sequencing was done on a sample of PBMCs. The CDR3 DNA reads TGCAGTGCTAGAGATCTCCTCTTCCACACCTTC. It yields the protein CSARDLLFHTF.